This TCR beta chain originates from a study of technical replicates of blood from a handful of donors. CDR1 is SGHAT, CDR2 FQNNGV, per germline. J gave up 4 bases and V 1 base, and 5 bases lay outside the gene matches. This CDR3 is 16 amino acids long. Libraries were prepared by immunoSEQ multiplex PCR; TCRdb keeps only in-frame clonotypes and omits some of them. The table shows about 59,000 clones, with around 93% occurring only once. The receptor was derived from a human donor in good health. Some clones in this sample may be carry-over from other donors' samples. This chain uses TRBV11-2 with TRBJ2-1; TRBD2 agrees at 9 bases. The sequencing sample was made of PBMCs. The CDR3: CASSLGPSGMYNEQFF. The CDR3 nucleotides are TGTGCCAGCAGCTTAGGGCCTAGCGGGATGTACAATGAGCAGTTCTTC.